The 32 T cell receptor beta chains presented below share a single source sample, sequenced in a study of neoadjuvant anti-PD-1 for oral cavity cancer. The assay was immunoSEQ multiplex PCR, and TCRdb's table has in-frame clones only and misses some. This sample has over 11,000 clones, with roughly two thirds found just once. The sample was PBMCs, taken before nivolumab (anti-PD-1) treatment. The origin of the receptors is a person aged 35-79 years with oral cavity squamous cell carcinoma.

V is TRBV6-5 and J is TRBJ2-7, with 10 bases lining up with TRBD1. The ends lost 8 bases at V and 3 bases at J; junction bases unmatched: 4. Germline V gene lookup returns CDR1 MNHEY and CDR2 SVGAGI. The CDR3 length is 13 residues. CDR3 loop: CASGRDRGYEQYF. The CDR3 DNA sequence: TGTGCCAGCGGTCGGGACAGGGGCTACGAGCAGTACTTC.

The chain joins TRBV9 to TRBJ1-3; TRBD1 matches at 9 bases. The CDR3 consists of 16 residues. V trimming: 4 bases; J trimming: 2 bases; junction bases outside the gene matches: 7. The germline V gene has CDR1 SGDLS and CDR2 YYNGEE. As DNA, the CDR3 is TGTGCCAGCAGCCCCCGACAGGGGGGGGCTGGAAACACCATATATTTT. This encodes CASSPRQGGAGNTIYF.

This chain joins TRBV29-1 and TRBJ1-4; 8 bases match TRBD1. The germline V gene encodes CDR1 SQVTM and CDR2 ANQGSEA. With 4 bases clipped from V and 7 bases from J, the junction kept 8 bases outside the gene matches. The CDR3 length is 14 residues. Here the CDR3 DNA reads TGCAGCGTTGCCTCAGGGACAGGTTTTGAAAAACTGTTTTTT. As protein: CSVASGTGFEKLFF.

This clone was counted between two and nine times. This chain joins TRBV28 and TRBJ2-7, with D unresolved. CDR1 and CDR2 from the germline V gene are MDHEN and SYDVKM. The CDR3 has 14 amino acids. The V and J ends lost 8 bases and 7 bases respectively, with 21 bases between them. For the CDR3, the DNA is TGTGCCAGCGGGAACCCCGTCCCGGGCAGGGAGCAGTACTTC. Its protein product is CASGNPVPGREQYF.

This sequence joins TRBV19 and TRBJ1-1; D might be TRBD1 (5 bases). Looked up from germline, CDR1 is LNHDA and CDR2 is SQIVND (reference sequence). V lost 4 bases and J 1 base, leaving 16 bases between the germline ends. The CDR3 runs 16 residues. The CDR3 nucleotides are TGTGCCAGTAGTACCTACCCGGGGGGTTCGAACACTGAAGCTTTCTTT. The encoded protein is CASSTYPGGSNTEAFF.

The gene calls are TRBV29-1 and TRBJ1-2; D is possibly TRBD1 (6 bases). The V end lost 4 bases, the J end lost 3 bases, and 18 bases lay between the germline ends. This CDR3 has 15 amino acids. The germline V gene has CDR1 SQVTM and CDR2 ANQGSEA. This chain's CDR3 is CSVALGTRTDYGYTF. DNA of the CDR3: TGCAGCGTTGCGTTAGGGACCCGGACAGACTATGGCTACACCTTC.

The CDR3, as DNA: TGCGCCAGCAGCGACAGGGGAGATGAGCAGTTCTTC. As protein: CASSDRGDEQFF. This rearrangement joins TRBV4-1 to TRBJ2-1, with 8 nucleotides matching TRBD1. Losses at the gene ends were 5 bases for V and 8 bases for J; bases not matched to a gene: 2. The CDR3 runs to 12 residues. Germline V gene lookup returns CDR1 MGHRA and CDR2 YSYEKL.

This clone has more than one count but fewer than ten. For the CDR3, the DNA is TGTGCCAGCAGTTCACCGGGGGGGAGCGGTGAAAAACTGTTTTTT. Encoded protein: CASSSPGGSGEKLFF. The rearrangement links TRBV28 to TRBJ1-4; a possible D gene is TRBD1 (5 bases). This CDR3 region has 15 residues. The V end lost 4 bases, the J end lost 7 bases, and 16 bases lay between the germline ends. CDR1 MDHEN and CDR2 SYDVKM come from the germline V gene.

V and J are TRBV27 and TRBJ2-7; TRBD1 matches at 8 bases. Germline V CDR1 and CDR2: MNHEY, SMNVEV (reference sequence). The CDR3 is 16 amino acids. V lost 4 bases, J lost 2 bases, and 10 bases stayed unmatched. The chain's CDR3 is CASSSISGTGTYEQYF. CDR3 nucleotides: TGTGCCAGCAGTTCGATATCCGGGACAGGCACCTACGAGCAGTACTTC.

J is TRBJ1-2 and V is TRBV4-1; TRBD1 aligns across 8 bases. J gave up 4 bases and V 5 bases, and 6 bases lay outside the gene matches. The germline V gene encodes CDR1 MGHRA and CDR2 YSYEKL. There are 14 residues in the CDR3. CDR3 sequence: CASSFQQGGYGYTF. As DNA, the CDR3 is TGCGCCAGCAGCTTCCAACAGGGGGGCTATGGCTACACCTTC.

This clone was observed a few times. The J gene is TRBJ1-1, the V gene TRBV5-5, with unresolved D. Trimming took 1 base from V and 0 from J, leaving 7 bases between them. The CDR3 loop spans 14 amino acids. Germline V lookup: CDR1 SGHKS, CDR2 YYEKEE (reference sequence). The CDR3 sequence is CASSLYGLNTEAFF. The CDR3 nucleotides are TGTGCCAGCAGCTTGTACGGCTTGAACACTGAAGCTTTCTTT.

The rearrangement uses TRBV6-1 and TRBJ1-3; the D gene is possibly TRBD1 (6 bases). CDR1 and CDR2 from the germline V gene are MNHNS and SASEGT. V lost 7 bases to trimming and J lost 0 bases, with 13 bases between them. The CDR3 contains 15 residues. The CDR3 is CASTPGADSGNTIYF. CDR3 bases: TGTGCCAGCACCCCGGGGGCCGACTCTGGAAACACCATATATTTT.

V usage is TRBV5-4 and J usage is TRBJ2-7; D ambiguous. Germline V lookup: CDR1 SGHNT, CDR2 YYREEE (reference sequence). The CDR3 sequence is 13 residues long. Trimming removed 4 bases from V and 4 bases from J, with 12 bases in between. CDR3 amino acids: CASSLPGNYEQYF. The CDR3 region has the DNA TGTGCCAGCAGCCTACCAGGAAATTACGAGCAGTACTTC. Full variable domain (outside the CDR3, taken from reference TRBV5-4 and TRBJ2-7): ETGVTQSPTHLIKTRGQQVTLRCSSQSGHNTVSWYQQALGQGPQFIFQYYREEENGRGNFPPRFSGLQFPNYSSELNVNALELDDSALYLCASSLPGNYEQYFGPGTRLTVT.

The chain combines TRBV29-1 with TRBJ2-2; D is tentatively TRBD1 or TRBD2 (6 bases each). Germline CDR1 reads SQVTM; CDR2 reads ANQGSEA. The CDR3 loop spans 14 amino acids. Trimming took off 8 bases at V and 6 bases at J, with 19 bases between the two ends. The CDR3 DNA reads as TGCAGCTTCCTCGGTTGGGGGGCCTCCGGGGAGCTGTTTTTT. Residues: CSFLGWGASGELFF.

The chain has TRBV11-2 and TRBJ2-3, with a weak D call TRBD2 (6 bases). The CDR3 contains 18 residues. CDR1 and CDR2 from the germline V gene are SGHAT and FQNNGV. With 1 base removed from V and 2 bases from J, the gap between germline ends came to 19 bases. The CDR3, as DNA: TGTGCCAGCAGCTTAGGGGATCCGCGGGACCGATACACAGATACGCAGTATTTT. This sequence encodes CASSLGDPRDRYTDTQYF. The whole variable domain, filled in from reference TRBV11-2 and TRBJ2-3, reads EAGVAQSPRYKIIEKRQSVAFWCNPISGHATLYWYQQILGQGPKLLIQFQNNGVVDDSQLPKDRFSAERLKGVDSTLKIQPAKLEDSAVYLCASSLGDPRDRYTDTQYFGPGTRLTVL.

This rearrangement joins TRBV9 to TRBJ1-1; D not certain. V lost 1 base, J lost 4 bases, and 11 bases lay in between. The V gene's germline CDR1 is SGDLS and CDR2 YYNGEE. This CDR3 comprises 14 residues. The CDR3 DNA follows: TGTGCCAGCAGCGTACTTCCGGTGATCACTGAAGCTTTCTTT. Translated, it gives CASSVLPVITEAFF.

The CDR3, as DNA: TGTGCCAGCAGTGAAGCAGCCTCCTACAATGAGCAGTTCTTC. This sequence encodes CASSEAASYNEQFF. The rearrangement uses TRBV25-1 and TRBJ2-1; unclear D gene. The V end lost 2 bases, the J end lost 0 bases, and 5 bases lay between the germline ends. The CDR3 is 14 residues long. Germline assignment: CDR1 MGHDK and CDR2 SYGVNS.

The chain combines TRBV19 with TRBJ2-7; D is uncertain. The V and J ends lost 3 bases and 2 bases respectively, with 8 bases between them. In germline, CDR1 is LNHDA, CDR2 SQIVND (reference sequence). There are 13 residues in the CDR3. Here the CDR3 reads CASSMKGTYEQYF. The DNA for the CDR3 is TGTGCCAGTAGTATGAAGGGAACCTACGAGCAGTACTTC.

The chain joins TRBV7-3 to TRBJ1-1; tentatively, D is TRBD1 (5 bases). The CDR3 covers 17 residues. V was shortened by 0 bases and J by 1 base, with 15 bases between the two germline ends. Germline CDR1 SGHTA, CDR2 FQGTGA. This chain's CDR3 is CASSLTGQGRGNTEAFF. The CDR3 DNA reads TGTGCCAGCAGCTTAACGGGGCAGGGCCGCGGGAACACTGAAGCTTTCTTT.

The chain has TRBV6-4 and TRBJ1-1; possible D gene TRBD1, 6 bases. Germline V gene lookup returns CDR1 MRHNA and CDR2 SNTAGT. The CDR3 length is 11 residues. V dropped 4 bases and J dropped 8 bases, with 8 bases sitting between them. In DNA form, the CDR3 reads TGTGCCAGCAGTGGAGACAGGGAAGCTTTCTTT. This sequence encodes CASSGDREAFF.

The CDR3: CASSLASGGAFF. The CDR3 DNA reads as TGTGCCAGCAGCTTAGCCTCAGGGGGAGCTTTCTTT. This sequence joins TRBV7-9 and TRBJ1-1; 7 positions agree with TRBD1. The germline CDR1 and CDR2 sequences are SEHNR and FQNEAQ (reference sequence). This CDR3 region has 12 residues. The junction had 2 bases not matched to a gene; V was cut back by 0 bases and J by 10 bases.

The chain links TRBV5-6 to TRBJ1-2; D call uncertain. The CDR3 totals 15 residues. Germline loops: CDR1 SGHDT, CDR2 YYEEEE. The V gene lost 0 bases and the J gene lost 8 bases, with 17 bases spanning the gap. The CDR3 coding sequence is TGTGCCAGCAGCTTGGGTCGGGTTATAGTTGGCGGCTACACCTTC. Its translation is CASSLGRVIVGGYTF.

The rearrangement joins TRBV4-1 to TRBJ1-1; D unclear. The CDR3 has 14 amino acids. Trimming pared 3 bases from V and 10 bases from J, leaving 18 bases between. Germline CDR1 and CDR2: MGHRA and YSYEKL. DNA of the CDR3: TGCGCCAGCAGCCACCCTCCGCGTCGTTCGGTAGCTTTCTTT. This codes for CASSHPPRRSVAFF.

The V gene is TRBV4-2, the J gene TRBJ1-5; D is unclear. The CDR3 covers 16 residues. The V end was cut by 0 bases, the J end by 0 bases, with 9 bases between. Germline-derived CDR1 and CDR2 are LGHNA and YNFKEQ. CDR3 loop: CASSQDIKVSNQPQHF. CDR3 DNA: TGTGCCAGCAGCCAAGACATTAAGGTTAGCAATCAGCCCCAGCATTTT.

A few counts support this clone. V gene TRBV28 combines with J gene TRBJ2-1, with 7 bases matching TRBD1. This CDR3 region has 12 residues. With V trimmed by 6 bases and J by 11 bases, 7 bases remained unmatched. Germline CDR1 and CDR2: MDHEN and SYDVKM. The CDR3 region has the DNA TGTGCCAGCAGCCGGACAGGAAGACAGCAGTTCTTC. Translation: CASSRTGRQQFF.

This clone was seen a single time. CDR3 protein: CASSQGTGGRDGYTF. The CDR3 DNA reads TGCGCCAGCAGCCAAGGGACGGGGGGAAGGGATGGCTACACCTTC. The chain carries TRBV4-1 and TRBJ1-2; maybe TRBD1 (5 bases). V lost 1 base and J 6 bases, leaving 15 bases between the germline ends. The CDR3 sequence is 15 residues long. The germline V gene has CDR1 MGHRA and CDR2 YSYEKL.

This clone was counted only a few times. CDR3 coding DNA: TGCAGCGTTGAAAAGTCCAGGGGAGCGGAGACCCAGTACTTC. Translation: CSVEKSRGAETQYF. The J gene is TRBJ2-5, the V gene TRBV29-1; a weak D match, TRBD1 (6 bases). V lost 2 bases, J lost 5 bases, and 15 bases lay in between. The CDR3 contains 14 residues. In germline, CDR1 is SQVTM, CDR2 ANQGSEA.

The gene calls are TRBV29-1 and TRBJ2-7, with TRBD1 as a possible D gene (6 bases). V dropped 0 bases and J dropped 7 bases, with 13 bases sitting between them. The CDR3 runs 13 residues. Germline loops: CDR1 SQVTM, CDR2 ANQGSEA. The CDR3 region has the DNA TGCAGCGTTGAAGAATCGTCCCAGGGGGAGCAGTACTTC. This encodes CSVEESSQGEQYF.

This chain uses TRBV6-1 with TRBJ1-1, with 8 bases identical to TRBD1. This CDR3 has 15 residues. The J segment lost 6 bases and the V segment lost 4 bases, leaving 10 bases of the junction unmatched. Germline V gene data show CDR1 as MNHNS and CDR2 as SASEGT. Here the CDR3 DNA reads TGTGCCAGCAGTGGGTTCGACAGGGGCGTAGCTGAAGCTTTCTTT. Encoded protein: CASSGFDRGVAEAFF.

The CDR3 loop is CAWTKRLSYNEQFF. CDR3 coding DNA: TGTGCCTGGACAAAGCGGCTCTCCTACAATGAGCAGTTCTTC. The J gene is TRBJ2-1, the V gene TRBV30, with D possibly TRBD2 on 5 matching bases. The germline gives CDR1 GTSNPN, CDR2 SVGIG (reference sequence). The CDR3 contains 14 residues. Trimming took off 4 bases at V and 0 bases at J, with 10 bases between the two ends.

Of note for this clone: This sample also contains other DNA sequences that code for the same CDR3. The CDR3: CASSLAGGEQYF. The DNA for the CDR3 is TGCGCCAGCAGCTTGGCGGGAGGCGAGCAGTACTTC. The chain employs TRBV5-1 and TRBJ2-7, with 7 bases lining up with TRBD2. The CDR3 loop spans 12 amino acids. V shed 0 bases, J shed 6 bases, and the junction held 0 bases outside the gene matches. Germline CDR1 SGHRS, CDR2 YFSETQ.

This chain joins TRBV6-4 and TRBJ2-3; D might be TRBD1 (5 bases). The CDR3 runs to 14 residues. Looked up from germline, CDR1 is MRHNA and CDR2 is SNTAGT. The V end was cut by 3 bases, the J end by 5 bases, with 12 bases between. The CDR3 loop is CASSEGTGQDTQYF. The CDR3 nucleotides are TGTGCCAGCAGTGAAGGTACAGGTCAAGATACGCAGTATTTT.